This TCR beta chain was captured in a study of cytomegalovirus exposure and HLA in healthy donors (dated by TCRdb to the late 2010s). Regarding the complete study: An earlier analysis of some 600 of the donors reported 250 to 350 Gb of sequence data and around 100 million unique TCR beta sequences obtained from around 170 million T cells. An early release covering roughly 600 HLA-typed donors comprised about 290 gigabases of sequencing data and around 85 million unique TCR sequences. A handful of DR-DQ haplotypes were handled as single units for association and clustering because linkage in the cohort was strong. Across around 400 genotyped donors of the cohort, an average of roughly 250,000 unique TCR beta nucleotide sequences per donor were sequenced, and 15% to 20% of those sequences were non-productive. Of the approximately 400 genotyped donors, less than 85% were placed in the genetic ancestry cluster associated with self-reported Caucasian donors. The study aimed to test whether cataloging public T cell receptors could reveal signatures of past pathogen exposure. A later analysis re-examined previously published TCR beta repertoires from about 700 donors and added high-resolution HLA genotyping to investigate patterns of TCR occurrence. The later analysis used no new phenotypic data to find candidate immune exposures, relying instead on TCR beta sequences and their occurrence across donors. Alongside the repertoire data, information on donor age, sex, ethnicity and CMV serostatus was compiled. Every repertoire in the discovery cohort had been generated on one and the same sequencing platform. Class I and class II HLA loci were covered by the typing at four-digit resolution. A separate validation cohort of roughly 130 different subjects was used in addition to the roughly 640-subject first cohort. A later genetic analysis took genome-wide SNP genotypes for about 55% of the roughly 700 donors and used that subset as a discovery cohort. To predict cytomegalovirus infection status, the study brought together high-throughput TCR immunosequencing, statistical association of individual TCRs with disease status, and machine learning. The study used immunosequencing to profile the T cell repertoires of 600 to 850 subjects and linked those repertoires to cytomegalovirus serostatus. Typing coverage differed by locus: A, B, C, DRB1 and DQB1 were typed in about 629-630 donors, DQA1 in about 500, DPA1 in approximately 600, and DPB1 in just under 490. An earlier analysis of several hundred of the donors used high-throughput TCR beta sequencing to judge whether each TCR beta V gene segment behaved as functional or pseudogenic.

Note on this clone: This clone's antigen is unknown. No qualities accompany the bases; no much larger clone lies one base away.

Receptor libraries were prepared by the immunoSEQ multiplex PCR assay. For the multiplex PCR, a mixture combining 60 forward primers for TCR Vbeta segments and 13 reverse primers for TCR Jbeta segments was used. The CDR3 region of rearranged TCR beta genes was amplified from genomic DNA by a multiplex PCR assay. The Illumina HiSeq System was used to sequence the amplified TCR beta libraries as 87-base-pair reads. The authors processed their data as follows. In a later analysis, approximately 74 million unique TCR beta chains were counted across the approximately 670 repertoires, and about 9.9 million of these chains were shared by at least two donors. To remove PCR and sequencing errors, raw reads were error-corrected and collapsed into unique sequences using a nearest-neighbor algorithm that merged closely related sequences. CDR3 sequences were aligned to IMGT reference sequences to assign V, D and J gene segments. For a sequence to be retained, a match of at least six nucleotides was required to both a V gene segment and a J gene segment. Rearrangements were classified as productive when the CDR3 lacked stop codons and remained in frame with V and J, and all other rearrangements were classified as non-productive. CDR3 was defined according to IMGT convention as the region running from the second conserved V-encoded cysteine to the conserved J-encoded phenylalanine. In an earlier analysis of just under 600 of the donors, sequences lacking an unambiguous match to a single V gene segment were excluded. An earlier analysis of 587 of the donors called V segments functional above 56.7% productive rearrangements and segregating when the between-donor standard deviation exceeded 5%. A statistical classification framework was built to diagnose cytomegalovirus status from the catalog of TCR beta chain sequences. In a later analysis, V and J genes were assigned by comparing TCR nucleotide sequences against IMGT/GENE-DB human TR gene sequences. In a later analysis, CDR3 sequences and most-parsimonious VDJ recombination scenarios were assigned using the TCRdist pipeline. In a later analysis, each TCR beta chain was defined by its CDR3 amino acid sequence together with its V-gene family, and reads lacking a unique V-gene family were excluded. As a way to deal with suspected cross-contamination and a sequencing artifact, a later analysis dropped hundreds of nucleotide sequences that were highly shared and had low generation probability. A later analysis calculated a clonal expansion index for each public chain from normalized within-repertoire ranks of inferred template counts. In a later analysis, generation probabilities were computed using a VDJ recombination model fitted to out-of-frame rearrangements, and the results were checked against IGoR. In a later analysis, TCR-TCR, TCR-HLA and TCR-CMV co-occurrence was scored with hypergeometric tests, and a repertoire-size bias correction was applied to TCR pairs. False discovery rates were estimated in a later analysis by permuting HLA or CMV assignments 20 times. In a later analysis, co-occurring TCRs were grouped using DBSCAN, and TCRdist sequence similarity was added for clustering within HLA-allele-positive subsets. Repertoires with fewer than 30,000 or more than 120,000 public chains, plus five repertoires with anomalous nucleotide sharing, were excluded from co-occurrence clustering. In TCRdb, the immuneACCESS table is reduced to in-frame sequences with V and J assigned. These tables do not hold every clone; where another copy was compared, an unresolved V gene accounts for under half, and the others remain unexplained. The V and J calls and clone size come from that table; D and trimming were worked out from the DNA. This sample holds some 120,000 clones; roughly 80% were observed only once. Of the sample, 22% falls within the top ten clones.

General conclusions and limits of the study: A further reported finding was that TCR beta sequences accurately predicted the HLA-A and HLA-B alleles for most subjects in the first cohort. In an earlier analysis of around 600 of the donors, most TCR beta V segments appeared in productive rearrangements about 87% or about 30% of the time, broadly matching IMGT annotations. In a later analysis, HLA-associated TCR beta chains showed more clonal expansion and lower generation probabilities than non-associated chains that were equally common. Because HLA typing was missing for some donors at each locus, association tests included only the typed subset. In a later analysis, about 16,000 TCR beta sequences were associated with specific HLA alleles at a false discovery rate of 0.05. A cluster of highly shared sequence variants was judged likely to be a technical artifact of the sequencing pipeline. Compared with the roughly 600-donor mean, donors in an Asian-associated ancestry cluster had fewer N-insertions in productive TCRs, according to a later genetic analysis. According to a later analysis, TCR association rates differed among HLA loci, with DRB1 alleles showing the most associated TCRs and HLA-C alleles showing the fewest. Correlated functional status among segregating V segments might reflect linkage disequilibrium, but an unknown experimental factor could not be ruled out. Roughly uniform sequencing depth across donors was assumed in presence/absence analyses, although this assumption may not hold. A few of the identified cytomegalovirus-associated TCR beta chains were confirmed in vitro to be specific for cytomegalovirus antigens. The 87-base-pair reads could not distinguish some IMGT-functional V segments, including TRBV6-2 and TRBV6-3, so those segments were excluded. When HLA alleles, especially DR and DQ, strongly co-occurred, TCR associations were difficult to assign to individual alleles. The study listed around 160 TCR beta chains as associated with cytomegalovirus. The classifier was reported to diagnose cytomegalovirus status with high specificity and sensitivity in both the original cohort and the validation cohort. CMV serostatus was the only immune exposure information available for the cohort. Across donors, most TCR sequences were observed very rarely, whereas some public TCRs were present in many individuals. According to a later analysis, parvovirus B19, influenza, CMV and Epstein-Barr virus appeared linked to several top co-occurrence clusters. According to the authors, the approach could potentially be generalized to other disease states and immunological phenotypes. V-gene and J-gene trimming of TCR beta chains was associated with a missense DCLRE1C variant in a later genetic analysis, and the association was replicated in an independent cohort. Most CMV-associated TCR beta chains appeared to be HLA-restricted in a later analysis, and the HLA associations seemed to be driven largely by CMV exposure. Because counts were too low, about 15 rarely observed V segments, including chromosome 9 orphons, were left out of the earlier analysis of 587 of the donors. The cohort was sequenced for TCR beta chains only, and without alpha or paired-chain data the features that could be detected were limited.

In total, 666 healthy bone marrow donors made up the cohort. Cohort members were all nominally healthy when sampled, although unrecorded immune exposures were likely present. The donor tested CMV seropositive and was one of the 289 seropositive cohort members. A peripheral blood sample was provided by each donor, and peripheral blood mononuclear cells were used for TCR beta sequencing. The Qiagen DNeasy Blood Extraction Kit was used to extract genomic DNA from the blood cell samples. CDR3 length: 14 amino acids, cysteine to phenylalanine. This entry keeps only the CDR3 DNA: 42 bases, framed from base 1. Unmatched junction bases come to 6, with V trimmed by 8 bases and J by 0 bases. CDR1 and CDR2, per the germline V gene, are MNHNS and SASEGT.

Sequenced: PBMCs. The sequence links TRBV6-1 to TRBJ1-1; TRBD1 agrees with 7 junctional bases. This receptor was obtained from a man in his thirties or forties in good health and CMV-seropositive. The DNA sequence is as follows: TGTGCCAGCCGCCCCGACAGGGTGAACACTGAAGCTTTCTTT. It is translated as CASRPDRVNTEAFF.